This TCR beta chain derives from a study of blood T cell repertoires in COVID-19. About the study: Samples of COVID-19 (acute and convalescent) were obtained from the United States, Italy and Spain. T cells, B-cell-depleted T cells, or PBMCs supplied cDNA or gDNA.

The authors' processing: Scientists estimated how many nucleated cells there were by amplifying reference gene primers. Assay: immunoSEQ multiplex PCR; the TCRdb copy retains only in-frame clones and omits some. V, J and clone size were drawn from that table, and D and trimming were deduced from the DNA. The sample contains approximately 250,000 clones, approximately 86% of which appear only once. The CDR3 is made up of 14 amino acids. Deletions cut 2 bases from V and 3 bases from J, with 10 bases between. Per germline, CDR1 SGHTA and CDR2 FQGNSA. This sequence joins TRBV7-2 and TRBJ2-5, with D perhaps TRBD1 (5 bases). Source material: peripheral blood. The TCR was taken from a young man with active or convalescent COVID-19. The CDR3 sequence is CASSLLTREETQYF. Here the CDR3 DNA reads TGTGCCAGCAGCTTATTAACCAGGGAAGAGACCCAGTACTTC.